The 32 T cell receptor beta chains listed next were all sequenced from one sample in a study of shared clonotypes between healthy human individuals. Sequenced by immunoSEQ multiplex PCR; TCRdb stores in-frame clones only, minus some. Here the sample spans around 560,000 clones, 85% to 95% being singletons. As defined, naive CD8 cells were CD45RO-negative and positively selected for CCR7, with terminally differentiated effector memory CD45RA+ cells excluded. The material sequenced was naive CD8+ T cells sorted from blood. The receptor source for this set is a woman aged 25 to 39 in good health.

The rearrangement joins TRBV28 to TRBJ2-7; TRBD2 aligns across 15 bases. The germline V gene encodes CDR1 MDHEN and CDR2 SYDVKM. The V and J ends lost 6 bases and 5 bases, in that order; junction bases with no gene match: 5. The CDR3 covers 15 residues. This chain's CDR3 is CASSPGLAGGNEQYF. The DNA for the CDR3 is TGTGCCAGCAGCCCGGGACTAGCGGGAGGTAACGAGCAGTACTTC.

The count of this clone is one. The chain carries TRBV13 and TRBJ2-7; TRBD1 agrees at 9 bases. Trimming cost V 3 bases and J 3 bases; bases outside gene matches: 3. The CDR3 loop spans 14 amino acids. Germline-derived CDR1 and CDR2 are PRHDT and FYEKMQ (reference sequence). The CDR3 sequence is CASSFPDRGYEQYF. As DNA, the CDR3 is TGTGCCAGCAGCTTTCCGGACAGGGGCTACGAGCAGTACTTC.

The V gene is TRBV19, the J gene TRBJ2-1, with 10 bases fitting TRBD2. Per germline, CDR1 LNHDA and CDR2 SQIVND (reference sequence). V gave up 3 bases and J gave up 8 bases; unmatched junction bases: 7. This CDR3 has 15 amino acids. CDR3 amino acids: CASSIRLAGVYEQFF. CDR3 DNA sequence: TGTGCCAGTAGTATCCGGCTAGCGGGAGTATATGAGCAGTTCTTC.

The CDR3 DNA reads as TGTGCCAGCAGTCCGACTAGCGGCTCCTACGAGCAGTACTTC. It encodes CASSPTSGSYEQYF. The chain has TRBV6-5 and TRBJ2-7; 9 nucleotides line up with TRBD2. Germline CDR1 and CDR2: MNHEY and SVGAGI. There are 14 residues in the CDR3. Trimming removed 5 bases from V and 0 bases from J; junction bases left unmatched: 2.

CDR3 residues: CASSIGPRLAGEGGANVLTF. The DNA of the CDR3 is TGTGCCAGTAGTATAGGGCCCCGGCTAGCGGGAGAAGGGGGGGCCAACGTCCTGACTTTC. The chain combines TRBV19 with TRBJ2-6; TRBD2 agrees at 10 bases. The CDR3 is made up of 20 amino acids. From germline, CDR1 is LNHDA and CDR2 SQIVND (reference sequence). Trimming at V came to 1 base and at J to 4 bases, leaving 13 bases not matched to a gene.

V usage is TRBV13 and J usage is TRBJ1-3; D unclear. With 0 bases removed from V and 4 bases from J, the gap between germline ends came to 13 bases. The germline gives CDR1 PRHDT, CDR2 FYEKMQ (reference sequence). CDR3 size: 16 residues. CDR3 amino acids: CASSLGQVGMGNTIYF. The CDR3 region has the DNA TGTGCCAGCAGCTTAGGCCAGGTCGGGATGGGAAACACCATATATTTT.

The chain couples TRBV29-1 to TRBJ2-5; D assignment may be TRBD1 or TRBD2 (7 bases each). The J call is uncertain, as TRBJ2-7 better fits the DNA end. CDR1 is SQVTM and CDR2 is ANQGSEA in the germline V gene. The CDR3 runs to 13 residues. CDR3 protein: CSAVGRGGYEQYF. CDR3 nucleotides: TGCAGCGCCGTTGGCAGGGGGGGGTACGAGCAGTACTTC.

A single count supports this clone. This rearrangement joins TRBV6-1 to TRBJ1-2; TRBD1 agrees at 8 bases. This CDR3 region has 15 residues. With 2 bases clipped from V and 7 bases from J, the junction kept 9 bases outside the gene matches. Germline V gene data show CDR1 as MNHNS and CDR2 as SASEGT. As DNA, the CDR3 is TGTGCCAGCAGTGAAATGGCAGGGGGCTTTCGTGGCTACACCTTC. It encodes CASSEMAGGFRGYTF.

The chain combines TRBV19 with TRBJ2-3; 9 nucleotides match TRBD2. The CDR3 runs to 16 residues. V shed 5 bases, J shed 5 bases, and the junction held 11 bases outside the gene matches. Germline CDR1 reads LNHDA; CDR2 reads SQIVND (reference sequence). The CDR3 sequence is CASSRIWREGEDTQYF. CDR3 DNA sequence: TGTGCCAGTAGTCGGATATGGCGGGAGGGGGAAGATACGCAGTATTTT.

The CDR3, as DNA: TGTGCCAGCAGTTTCTCACTAGCGGACACCGGGGAGCTGTTTTTT. It translates to CASSFSLADTGELFF. V gene TRBV27 combines with J gene TRBJ2-2; the match to TRBD2 covers 8 bases. CDR3 length: 15 amino acids. The germline V gene has CDR1 MNHEY and CDR2 SMNVEV (reference sequence). J was trimmed by 3 bases and V by 3 bases; bases with no gene match: 3.

The V call is TRBV19, the J call TRBJ2-2; unclear D gene. CDR1 and CDR2 from the germline V gene are LNHDA and SQIVND (reference sequence). The CDR3 runs to 17 residues. V lost 7 bases and J lost 2, with 20 bases in between. CDR3 in DNA: TGTGCCAGTATGGGTCGAGGAATCCACACCAACACCGGGGAGCTGTTTTTT. It yields the protein CASMGRGIHTNTGELFF.

This clone has just one count. Other DNA sequences in this sample translate to the same CDR3. The chain recombines TRBV9 with TRBJ1-3, with unresolved D. The CDR3 totals 15 residues. The germline CDR1 and CDR2 sequences are SGDLS and YYNGEE. V lost 0 bases and J 0 bases, leaving 7 bases between the germline ends. The CDR3 is CASSVGGDSGNTIYF. CDR3 DNA sequence: TGTGCCAGCAGCGTAGGGGGTGACTCTGGAAACACCATATATTTT.

With regard to this clone: This sample includes further DNA sequences coding for the same CDR3. The chain has TRBV30 and TRBJ2-5; tentatively, D is TRBD2 (5 bases). This CDR3 spans 15 amino acids. Germline V lookup: CDR1 GTSNPN, CDR2 SVGIG (reference sequence). Trimming removed 2 bases from V and 2 bases from J, with 15 bases in between. CDR3 region: CAWSPSDGLQETQYF. CDR3 DNA sequence: TGTGCCTGGAGTCCCAGTGACGGACTGCAAGAGACCCAGTACTTC.

About this clone itself: At one end, the junction sequence differs from germline, possibly due to a read error. V and J are TRBV9 and TRBJ2-7, with 8 nucleotides matching TRBD1. Germline V gene data show CDR1 as SGDLS and CDR2 as YYNGEE. The CDR3 is made up of 14 amino acids. The CDR3 protein is CASSVDRGSYEQYF. CDR3 sequence (DNA): TGTGCCAGCAGTGTAGACAGGGGCTCCTACGAGCAGTACTTC.

The rearrangement joins TRBV2 to TRBJ1-5, with a tentative D call TRBD1 (5 bases). The CDR3 runs to 16 residues. CDR1 and CDR2 from the germline V gene are SNHLY and FYNNEI. V lost 6 bases and J 4 bases, leaving 19 bases between the germline ends. CDR3 coding DNA: TGTGCCAGCAGCCCCCTCGCGACAGCGGGGAATCAGCCCCAGCATTTT. This codes for CASSPLATAGNQPQHF. The whole variable domain, filled in from reference TRBV2 and TRBJ1-5, reads EPEVTQTPSHQVTQMGQEVILRCVPISNHLYFYWYRQILGQKVEFLVSFYNNEISEKSEIFDDQFSVERPDGSNFTLKIRSTKLEDSAMYFCASSPLATAGNQPQHFGDGTRLSIL.

The chain is built from TRBV6-1 and TRBJ2-1; D may be TRBD2 (5 bases). V was trimmed by 0 bases and J by 2 bases, leaving 8 bases between them. The germline V gene has CDR1 MNHNS and CDR2 SASEGT. CDR3 size: 15 residues. The CDR3 loop is CASSEASVPYNEQFF. In DNA form, the CDR3 reads TGTGCCAGCAGTGAAGCTAGCGTCCCCTACAATGAGCAGTTCTTC.

The J gene is TRBJ1-1, the V gene TRBV15, with 9 bases aligning to TRBD1. CDR3 length: 13 amino acids. V was pared by 5 bases and J by 5 bases, with 3 bases of the junction left unmatched. CDR1 and CDR2 (germline): LNHNV, YYDKDF (reference sequence). The CDR3 spells CATSGDRGTEAFF. CDR3 in DNA: TGTGCCACCAGCGGTGACAGGGGGACTGAAGCTTTCTTT. Complete variable domain (other parts from reference TRBV15 and TRBJ1-1): DAMVIQNPRYQVTQFGKPVTLSCSQTLNHNVMYWYQQKSSQAPKLLFHYYDKDFNNEADTPDNFQSRRPNTSFCFLDIRSPGLGDTAMYLCATSGDRGTEAFFGQGTRLTVV.

The rearrangement joins TRBV15 to TRBJ2-7; D may be TRBD1 (6 bases). The CDR3 loop spans 15 amino acids. The V and J ends lost 3 bases and 6 bases respectively, with 18 bases between them. Germline V gene lookup returns CDR1 LNHNV and CDR2 YYDKDF (reference sequence). The CDR3 here is CATSREQGSPLEQYF. The CDR3 region has the DNA TGTGCCACCAGCAGGGAACAGGGATCCCCTCTCGAGCAGTACTTC.

The CDR3 loop is CASSSSGANVLTF. The DNA of the CDR3 is TGTGCCAGCAGTAGCTCTGGGGCCAACGTCCTGACTTTC. The rearrangement links TRBV6-5 to TRBJ2-6; D is unresolved. V lost 5 bases, J lost 0 bases, and 2 bases lay in between. The CDR3 has 13 amino acids. Germline V lookup: CDR1 MNHEY, CDR2 SVGAGI.

This clone was seen once. The same CDR3 can be traced to other DNA sequences in this sample. The V gene is TRBV5-4, the J gene TRBJ2-5; D remains unclear. This CDR3 has 13 amino acids. CDR1 is SGHNT, CDR2 YYREEE, per germline (reference sequence). V shed 0 bases and J shed 2 bases, with 5 bases lying between them. The CDR3 loop is CASSLAVQETQYF. The DNA for the CDR3 is TGTGCCAGCAGCTTGGCGGTACAAGAGACCCAGTACTTC.

The J gene is TRBJ1-2, the V gene TRBV28, with TRBD1 as a possible D gene (6 bases). CDR1 is MDHEN, CDR2 SYDVKM, per germline. The CDR3 extends over 15 amino acids. Between the trimmed V and J ends, which lost 3 bases and 4 bases, there was a span of 15 bases. This CDR3 reads CASSFVGGLGYGYTF. CDR3 bases: TGTGCCAGCAGTTTTGTCGGGGGGCTGGGCTATGGCTACACCTTC.

The J gene is TRBJ1-1, the V gene TRBV28; D is unclear. Germline V lookup: CDR1 MDHEN, CDR2 SYDVKM. This CDR3 has 14 amino acids. The V and J ends lost 7 bases and 0 bases respectively, with 12 bases between them. The DNA of the CDR3 is TGTGCCAGCAATCTGAATTATATGAACACTGAAGCTTTCTTT. Amino acids: CASNLNYMNTEAFF.

The chain combines TRBV15 with TRBJ2-7; 11 positions agree with TRBD2. V lost 3 bases to trimming and J lost 3 bases; unmatched junction nucleotides: 1. The CDR3 runs to 14 residues. Germline CDR1 LNHNV, CDR2 YYDKDF (reference sequence). The CDR3 sequence: CATSRTSGNYEQYF. CDR3 DNA sequence: TGTGCCACCAGCAGGACTAGCGGGAACTACGAGCAGTACTTC.

The chain has TRBV5-1 and TRBJ1-1; TRBD1 might be the D (6 bases). CDR1 is SGHRS, CDR2 YFSETQ, per germline. The CDR3 is made up of 14 amino acids. Trimming shortened V by 1 base and J by 4 bases, and 11 bases separated the two germline ends. Written as DNA, the CDR3 is TGCGCCAGCAGCTTGCAACAGGGTGGCACTGAAGCTTTCTTT. Encoded protein: CASSLQQGGTEAFF.

This chain connects TRBV28 to TRBJ1-1, with D unclear. V gave up 5 bases and J gave up 6 bases, with 7 bases separating them. This CDR3 has 11 amino acids. Germline CDR1 is MDHEN and CDR2 is SYDVKM. CDR3 nucleotides: TGTGCCAGCAGTGACTGGCCTGAAGCTTTCTTT. Translation gives CASSDWPEAFF. The entire variable domain, with the rest obtained from reference TRBV28 and TRBJ1-1, is as follows: DVKVTQSSRYLVKRTGEKVFLECVQDMDHENMFWYRQDPGLGLRLIYFSYDVKMKEKGDIPEGYSVSREKKERFSLILESASTNQTSMYLCASSDWPEAFFGQGTRLTVV.

This clone appeared once. The CDR3 here is CASSPTGTDYGYTF. The CDR3 DNA reads TGTGCCAGCAGCCCCACGGGGACAGACTATGGCTACACCTTC. The rearrangement uses TRBV7-3 and TRBJ1-2; 7 nucleotides align to TRBD1. Trimming cost V 5 bases and J 3 bases; bases outside gene matches: 6. CDR1 is SGHTA and CDR2 is FQGTGA in the germline V gene. There are 14 residues in the CDR3.

This clone appeared once. The chain links TRBV7-3 to TRBJ1-1, with unresolved D. Germline loops: CDR1 SGHTA, CDR2 FQGTGA. Trimming left V 1 base short and J 6 bases short, with 9 bases between. The CDR3 runs 13 residues. The DNA of the CDR3 is TGTGCCAGCAGCTTAAAATCGCAAGCTGAAGCTTTCTTT. Protein sequence: CASSLKSQAEAFF.

The chain's CDR3 is CASRPSQGRRAGQPQHF. In DNA form, the CDR3 reads TGTGCCAGCAGACCTTCACAGGGACGGAGAGCGGGACAGCCCCAGCATTTT. The genes are TRBV28 and TRBJ1-5; possible D gene TRBD1, 6 bases. The CDR3 runs to 17 residues. V lost 6 bases to trimming and J lost 7 bases, with 25 bases between them. Per the germline V gene, CDR1 is MDHEN and CDR2 is SYDVKM.

V gene TRBV7-2 combines with J gene TRBJ1-4, with unresolved D. From germline, CDR1 is SGHTA and CDR2 FQGNSA. This CDR3 spans 13 amino acids. V shed 2 bases and J shed 8 bases, with 9 bases lying between them. The CDR3 loop reads CASSLNMKEKLFF. DNA for the CDR3: TGTGCCAGCAGCTTAAATATGAAGGAAAAACTGTTTTTT.

The V and J genes are TRBV29-1 and TRBJ2-1, with TRBD1 matching over 8 bases. V shed 7 bases, J shed 6 bases, and the junction held 14 bases outside the gene matches. The CDR3 totals 15 residues. Per germline, CDR1 SQVTM and CDR2 ANQGSEA. In nucleotides, the CDR3 is TGCAGCGGAGCACTGCGGGACAGGCTAGTCAATGAGCAGTTCTTC. It translates to CSGALRDRLVNEQFF.

This clone is a singleton in its sample. This chain links TRBV27 with TRBJ2-7; TRBD1 might be the D (6 bases). The V gene's germline CDR1 is MNHEY and CDR2 SMNVEV (reference sequence). Trimming removed 8 bases from V and 3 bases from J, with 11 bases in between. The CDR3 has 12 residues. The CDR3: CASSGGYYEQYF. The CDR3 nucleotides read TGTGCCAGCTCTGGGGGCTACTACGAGCAGTACTTC.

The V and J genes are TRBV21-1 and TRBJ2-1. TRBV21-1 corresponds to a pseudogene. The CDR3 sequence is 17 residues long. The DNA for the CDR3 is TGTGCCAGCAGCAAGCCCAGTAACGGTCCATCCTACAATGAGCAGTTCTTC. This encodes CASSKPSNGPSYNEQFF.